The 12 T cell receptor beta chains given below trace back to one sample, sequenced in a study of T-cell reconstitution after alpha-beta-depleted transplantation in children (TCRdb year 2016). The library was built by means of PCR. These reads were obtained on an Illumina HiSeq 2500. TCR libraries were prepared with molecular barcoding, using unique molecular identifiers to normalize TCRbeta repertoire quantification. The public reads were quality trimmed at Q25 with fastp and then assembled into clones with MiXCR by TCRdb, keeping productive beta chains. All rows with the same CDR3 protein become a single entry with the most common DNA and genes. This sample holds approximately 350,000 distinct CDR3 sequences; roughly 15% were observed only once. About 4.5% of the sample rests with the top ten. This specimen was PBMCs, taken from the stem cell graft. Receptors were obtained from a human donor who donated a stem cell graft to a child with Fanconi anemia.

The chain links TRBV7-6 to TRBJ1-3, with 8 positions matching TRBD1. This CDR3 comprises 18 residues. With V trimmed by 4 bases and J by 0 bases, 11 bases remained unmatched. In germline, CDR1 is SGHVS, CDR2 FNYEAQ. The CDR3 protein is CASSSLGQGVFSGNTIYF. The CDR3 DNA reads as TGTGCCAGCAGCTCACTCGGACAGGGCGTATTCTCTGGAAACACCATATATTTT.

The J gene is TRBJ1-1, the V gene TRBV27; D is uncertain. Germline values: CDR1 MNHEY, CDR2 SMNVEV (reference sequence). This CDR3 is 15 amino acids long. Trimming took 7 bases from V and 4 from J, leaving 19 bases between them. The CDR3 bases are TGTGCCAGCACCTCAATCGGTCATGTAAGCACTGAAGCTTTCTTT. Its translation: CASTSIGHVSTEAFF.

There are many counts of this clonotype. V usage is TRBV15 and J usage is TRBJ1-2; 9 nucleotides agree with TRBD1. Germline V lookup: CDR1 LNHNV, CDR2 YYDKDF (reference sequence). There are 17 residues in the CDR3. J was trimmed by 5 bases and V by 3 bases; bases with no gene match: 13. The CDR3 region is CATSSIIRTGDRYGYTF. The CDR3 nucleotides are TGTGCCACCAGCAGCATCATAAGGACAGGGGATCGTTATGGCTACACCTTC.

This clonotype occurred many times. This chain joins TRBV27 and TRBJ2-3; 10 nucleotides line up with TRBD2. The J segment lost 1 base and the V segment lost 2 bases, leaving 12 bases of the junction unmatched. Germline V gene sequence: CDR1 MNHEY, CDR2 SMNVEV (reference sequence). The CDR3 is 19 amino acids. CDR3 region: CASSLSLAGDLSGTDTQYF. The CDR3 DNA reads as TGTGCCAGCAGTTTAAGTCTAGCGGGGGACCTCTCCGGCACAGATACGCAGTATTTT.

The V and J genes are TRBV20-1 and TRBJ1-4; D unresolved. This CDR3 spans 15 amino acids. From germline, CDR1 is DFQATT and CDR2 SNEGSKA (reference sequence). Deletions cut 6 bases from V and 3 bases from J, with 17 bases between. The CDR3 loop is CSATAGIRSNEKLFF. The CDR3, as DNA: TGCAGTGCCACCGCGGGGATCAGGTCTAATGAAAAACTGTTTTTT.

This rearrangement joins TRBV20-1 to TRBJ1-3; TRBD1 matches 7 bases. The CDR3 has 13 residues. Trimming cost V 2 bases and J 8 bases; bases outside gene matches: 6. Germline CDR1 reads DFQATT; CDR2 reads SNEGSKA (reference sequence). CDR3 sequence (DNA): TGCAGTGCTAGACAGGGGGGAGGCGACACCATATATTTT. Amino acid sequence: CSARQGGGDTIYF.

The chain recombines TRBV5-6 with TRBJ2-7; D may be TRBD1 (6 bases). The CDR3 length is 13 residues. Trimming pared 7 bases from V and 1 base from J, leaving 12 bases between. Germline CDR1 is SGHDT and CDR2 is YYEEEE. The DNA for the CDR3 is TGTGCCAGCCTCCTCAGGGGTTCCTACGAGCAGTACTTC. Protein product: CASLLRGSYEQYF. Full variable domain (missing parts from reference TRBV5-6 and TRBJ2-7): DAGVTQSPTHLIKTRGQQVTLRCSPKSGHDTVSWYQQALGQGPQFIFQYYEEEERQRGNFPDRFSGHQFPNYSSELNVNALLLGDSALYLCASLLRGSYEQYFGPGTRLTVT.

This clonotype was observed a handful of times. The V and J genes are TRBV6-2 or TRBV6-3 and TRBJ2-1, with D maybe TRBD2 (6 bases). V shed 2 bases and J shed 8 bases, with 7 bases lying between them. Germline V lookup: CDR1 MNHEY, CDR2 SVGEGT. The CDR3 has 12 amino acids. CDR3 in DNA: TGTGCCAGCAGTTACAGGAGGGATGAGCAGTTCTTC. Translating gives CASSYRRDEQFF.

A few counts support this clonotype. As DNA, the CDR3 is TGTGCCAGCAGCTTCAGAGGCGGGAGAGTGGGGACTGAAGCTTTCTTT. It is translated as CASSFRGGRVGTEAFF. The rearrangement uses TRBV13 and TRBJ1-1; D is unresolved. CDR1 and CDR2 (germline): PRHDT, FYEKMQ (reference sequence). The CDR3 runs to 16 residues. V lost 3 bases and J 5 bases, leaving 19 bases between the germline ends.

As for this clonotype: The CDR3 end shows no conserved phenylalanine or tryptophan, and so a read error is likely. The V and J genes are TRBV20-1 and TRBJ2-5; D could derive from TRBD1 or TRBD2 (7 bases each). CDR1 DFQATT and CDR2 SNEGSKA come from the germline V gene (reference sequence). This CDR3 is built from 15 residues. Between the trimmed V and J ends, which lost 5 bases and 5 bases, there was a span of 21 bases. CDR3 amino acids: CSASTPQGRVETQYS. The CDR3 DNA reads TGCAGTGCTTCTACCCCACAGGGGAGGGTTGAGACCCAGTACTCC.

This chain joins TRBV7-8 and TRBJ1-2; 8 bases agree with TRBD1. Per germline, CDR1 SGHVS and CDR2 FQNEAQ. After removal of 5 bases from V and 9 bases from J, the junction contained 8 bases not matched to a gene. There are 13 residues in the CDR3. The CDR3 sequence is CASSPGQGASYTF. CDR3 nucleotides: TGTGCCAGCAGCCCCGGACAGGGCGCAAGCTACACCTTC.

V usage is TRBV3-1 and J usage is TRBJ2-2; D ambiguous. The V gene's germline CDR1 is LGHDT and CDR2 YNNKEL (reference sequence). The CDR3 has 15 amino acids. Between the trimmed V and J ends, which lost 1 base and 1 base, there was a span of 7 bases. Here the CDR3 DNA reads TGTGCCAGCAGCCAAGGGACGGGGAACACCGGGGAGCTGTTTTTT. Its protein is CASSQGTGNTGELFF.